This T cell receptor (beta chain) was captured in a study of prognosis after radiotherapy for stage I lung cancer. This CDR3 has 17 residues. Germline loops: CDR1 SQVTM, CDR2 ANQGSEA. To note about this clonotype: One end of the junction does not line up with germline, which may come from a read error.

Genomic DNA was subjected to two-round multiplex PCR for amplification of TCR beta CDR3. Used in first-round PCR were primers specific to each TRBV and TRBJ gene. TCRdb ran MiXCR on the multiplex PCR reads and lists one entry per CDR3 protein. The sample has around 8,600 distinct CDR3 sequences, around 62% seen once. This TCR was recovered from a donor aged 50 or older with non-small cell lung cancer. The chain recombines TRBV29-1 with TRBJ2-1; 8 bases fit TRBD2. The sample was PBMCs, taken before or after stereotactic body radiation therapy (not recorded which). CDR3 DNA sequence: TGTAGCGCCGGGGGGGCGACGGGGGCGTGGGCGGGGAATGAGCAGTTCTTC. This encodes CSAGGATGAWAGNEQFF.